This note documents a single T cell receptor beta chain sequence. Its antigen is undetermined. CDR1 LNHDA and CDR2 SQIVND come from the germline V gene (reference sequence). CDR3 length: 14 residues. The ends were cut back, 5 bases at V and 0 bases at J, with 10 bases in the middle. The sample is drawn from a study of CD8+ T cells in alopecia areata. Study-wide context: Treatment with tofacitinib (6 to 18 months) was followed by 6 months off drug. Broader study findings: Resident alphabeta T cells of normal skin are also sequenced in scalp samples. With patients, TCR sharing proved less clear than in mice, a difference possibly related to HLA. Lesional tissue from the scalp (especially in alopecia totalis/universalis) showed higher clonality than normal scalp.

RNA was isolated and reverse transcribed to cDNA, the sequencing template. Here immunoSEQ multiplex PCR was the method, and the copy in TCRdb shows in-frame clones only, minus some. The sample contains about 150,000 clones, about nine tenths of which appear only once. The TCR was taken from a human donor with alopecia areata. Material: CD8+ T cells sorted from blood, obtained at week 0. The rearrangement joins TRBV19 to TRBJ1-1; D is undetermined. The CDR3 DNA follows: TGTGCCAGTAGTGTGGGTCAAATGAACACTGAAGCTTTCTTT. This encodes CASSVGQMNTEAFF.